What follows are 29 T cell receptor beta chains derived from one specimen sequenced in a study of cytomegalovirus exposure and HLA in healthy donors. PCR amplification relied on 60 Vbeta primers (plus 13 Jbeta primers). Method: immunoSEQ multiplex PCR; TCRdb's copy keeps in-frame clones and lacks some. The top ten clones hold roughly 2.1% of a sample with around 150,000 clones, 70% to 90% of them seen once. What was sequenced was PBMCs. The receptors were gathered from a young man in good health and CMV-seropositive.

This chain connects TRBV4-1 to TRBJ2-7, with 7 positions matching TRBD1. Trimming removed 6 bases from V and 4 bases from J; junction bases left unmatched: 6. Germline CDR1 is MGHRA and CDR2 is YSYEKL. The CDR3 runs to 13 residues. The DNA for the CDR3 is TGCGCCAGCAGTTACGACAGGGTTTACGAGCAGTACTTC. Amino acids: CASSYDRVYEQYF.

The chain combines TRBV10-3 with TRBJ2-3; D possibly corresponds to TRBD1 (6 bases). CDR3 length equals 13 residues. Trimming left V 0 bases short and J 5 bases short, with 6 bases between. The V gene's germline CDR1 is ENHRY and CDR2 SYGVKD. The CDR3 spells CAISESGGDTQYF. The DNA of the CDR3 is TGTGCCATCAGTGAGTCAGGGGGAGATACGCAGTATTTT.

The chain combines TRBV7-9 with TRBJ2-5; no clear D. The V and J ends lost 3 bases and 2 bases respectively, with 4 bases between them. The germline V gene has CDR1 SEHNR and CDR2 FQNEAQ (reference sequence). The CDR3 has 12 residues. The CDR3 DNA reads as TGTGCCAGCAGCTTGCTACAAGAGACCCAGTACTTC. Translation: CASSLLQETQYF.

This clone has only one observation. For the CDR3, the DNA is TGTGCCACCTTTGGGATGAGGGATCCAACGCTCTCCTACGAGCAGTACTTC. Translated, it gives CATFGMRDPTLSYEQYF. The chain recombines TRBV2 with TRBJ2-7, with a tentative D call TRBD2 (5 bases). Germline CDR1 reads SNHLY; CDR2 reads FYNNEI. There are 17 residues in the CDR3. V was pared by 10 bases and J by 0 bases, with 25 bases between.

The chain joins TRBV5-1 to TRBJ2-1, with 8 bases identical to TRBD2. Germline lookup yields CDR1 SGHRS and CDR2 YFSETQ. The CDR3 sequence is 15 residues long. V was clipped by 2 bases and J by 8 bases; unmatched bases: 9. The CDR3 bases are TGCGCCAGCAGCTTTAAACAGAACGGGGGGGATGAGCAGTTCTTC. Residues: CASSFKQNGGDEQFF. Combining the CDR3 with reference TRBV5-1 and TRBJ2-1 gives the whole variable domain KAGVTQTPRYLIKTRGQQVTLSCSPISGHRSVSWYQQTPGQGLQFLFEYFSETQRNKGNFPGRFSGRQFSNSRSEMNVSTLELGDSALYLCASSFKQNGGDEQFFGPGTRLTVL.

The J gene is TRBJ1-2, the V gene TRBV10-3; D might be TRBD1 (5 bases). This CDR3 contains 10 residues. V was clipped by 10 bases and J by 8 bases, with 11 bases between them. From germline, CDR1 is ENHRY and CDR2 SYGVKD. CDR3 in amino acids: CASSGIGYTF. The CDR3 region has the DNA TGTGCCAGCTCAGGGATCGGCTACACCTTC.

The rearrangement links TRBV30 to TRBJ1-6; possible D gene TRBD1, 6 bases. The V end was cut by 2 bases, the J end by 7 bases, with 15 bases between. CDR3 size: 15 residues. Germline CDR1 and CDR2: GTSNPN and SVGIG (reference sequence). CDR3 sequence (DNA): TGTGCCTGGAGTTTGGGACCTAGGGGGAATTCACCCCTCCACTTT. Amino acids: CAWSLGPRGNSPLHF.

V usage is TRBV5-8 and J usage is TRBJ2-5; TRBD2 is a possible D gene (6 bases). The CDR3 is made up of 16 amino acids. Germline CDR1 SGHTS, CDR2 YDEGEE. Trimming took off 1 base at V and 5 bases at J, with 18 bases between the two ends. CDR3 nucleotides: TGTGCCAGCAGCTTGCTTTTTCCGGGGAGGTGGGAGACCCAGTACTTC. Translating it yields CASSLLFPGRWETQYF.

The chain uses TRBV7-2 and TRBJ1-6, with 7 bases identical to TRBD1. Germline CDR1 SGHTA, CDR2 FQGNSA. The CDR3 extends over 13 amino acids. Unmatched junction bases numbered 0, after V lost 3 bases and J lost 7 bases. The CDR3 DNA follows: TGTGCCAGCAGCTTGACAGGGAATTCACCCCTCCACTTT. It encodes CASSLTGNSPLHF.

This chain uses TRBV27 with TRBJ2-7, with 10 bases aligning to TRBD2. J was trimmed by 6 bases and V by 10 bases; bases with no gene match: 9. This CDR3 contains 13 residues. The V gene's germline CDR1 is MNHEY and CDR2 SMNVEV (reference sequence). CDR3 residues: CATQLAGLGEQYF. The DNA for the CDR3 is TGTGCCACCCAACTAGCGGGGTTGGGCGAGCAGTACTTC.

The CDR3 sequence: CASSGSGTGQEYF. DNA for the CDR3: TGTGCCAGCAGTGGCTCCGGGACAGGTCAGGAATACTTC. The chain links TRBV6-5 to TRBJ2-7; 8 bases are shared with TRBD1. Germline V CDR1 and CDR2: MNHEY, SVGAGI. The CDR3 length is 13 residues. The V segment lost 5 bases and the J segment 13 bases; nucleotides outside the gene matches: 13.

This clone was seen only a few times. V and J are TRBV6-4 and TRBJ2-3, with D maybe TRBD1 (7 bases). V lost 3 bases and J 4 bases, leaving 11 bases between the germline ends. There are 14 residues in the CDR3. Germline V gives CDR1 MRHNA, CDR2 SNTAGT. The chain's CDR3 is CASSERRGPDTQYF. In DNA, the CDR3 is TGTGCCAGCAGTGAGAGGAGGGGGCCAGATACGCAGTATTTT.

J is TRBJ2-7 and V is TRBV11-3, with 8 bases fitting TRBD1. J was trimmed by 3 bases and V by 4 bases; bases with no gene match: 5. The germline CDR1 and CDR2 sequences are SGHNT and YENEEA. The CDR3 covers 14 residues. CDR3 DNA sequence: TGTGCCAGCAGCTCTCCGACAGGGGACTACGAGCAGTACTTC. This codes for CASSSPTGDYEQYF.

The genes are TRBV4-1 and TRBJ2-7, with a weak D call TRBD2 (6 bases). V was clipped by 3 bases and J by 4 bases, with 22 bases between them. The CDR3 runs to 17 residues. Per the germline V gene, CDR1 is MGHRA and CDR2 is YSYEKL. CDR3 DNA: TGCGCCAGCAGCCAGTCTCCTCGGAGGGTCGGTACTTACGAGCAGTACTTC. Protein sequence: CASSQSPRRVGTYEQYF.

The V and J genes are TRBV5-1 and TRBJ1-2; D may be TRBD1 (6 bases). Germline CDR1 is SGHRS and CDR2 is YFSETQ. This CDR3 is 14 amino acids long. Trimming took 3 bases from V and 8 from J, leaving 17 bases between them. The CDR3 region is CASSSSGQWEGYTF. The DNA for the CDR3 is TGCGCCAGCAGCTCTAGTGGACAGTGGGAGGGCTACACCTTC.

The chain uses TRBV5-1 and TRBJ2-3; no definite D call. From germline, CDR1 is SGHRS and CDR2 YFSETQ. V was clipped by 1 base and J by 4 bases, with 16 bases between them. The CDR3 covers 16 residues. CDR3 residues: CASSLSTTLGSDTQYF. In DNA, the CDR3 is TGCGCCAGCAGCTTGTCAACTACCTTAGGTTCAGATACGCAGTATTTT.

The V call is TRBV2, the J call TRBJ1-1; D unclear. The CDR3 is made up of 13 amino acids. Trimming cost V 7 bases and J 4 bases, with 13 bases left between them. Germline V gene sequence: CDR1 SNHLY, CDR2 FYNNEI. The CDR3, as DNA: TGTGCCAGCAACTCCCCCGGGAGCACTGAAGCTTTCTTT. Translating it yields CASNSPGSTEAFF.

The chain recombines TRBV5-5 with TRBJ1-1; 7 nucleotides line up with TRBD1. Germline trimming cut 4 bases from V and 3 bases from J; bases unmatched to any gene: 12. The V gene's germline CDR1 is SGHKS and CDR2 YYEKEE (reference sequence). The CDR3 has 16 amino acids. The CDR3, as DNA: TGTGCCAGCAGCCCAGGGACAGCTAAAGGGGACACTGAAGCTTTCTTT. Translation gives CASSPGTAKGDTEAFF. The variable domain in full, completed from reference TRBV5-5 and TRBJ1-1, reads DAGVTQSPTHLIKTRGQQVTLRCSPISGHKSVSWYQQVLGQGPQFIFQYYEKEERGRGNFPDRFSARQFPNYSSELNVNALLLGDSALYLCASSPGTAKGDTEAFFGQGTRLTVV.

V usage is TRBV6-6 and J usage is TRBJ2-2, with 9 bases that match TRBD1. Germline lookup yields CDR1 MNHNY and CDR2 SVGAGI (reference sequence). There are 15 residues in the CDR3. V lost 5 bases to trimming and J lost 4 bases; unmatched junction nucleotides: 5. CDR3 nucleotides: TGTGCCAGCAGTAAAGGACAGGGGATCACCGGGGAGCTGTTTTTT. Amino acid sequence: CASSKGQGITGELFF.

Written as DNA, the CDR3 is TGTGCCAGCAGCTGGGGACTAGCGGACCTACGAGAGCAGTACTTC. Its translation: CASSWGLADLREQYF. The rearrangement joins TRBV5-6 to TRBJ2-7; TRBD2 agrees at 11 bases. Germline V CDR1 and CDR2: SGHDT, YYEEEE. The CDR3 consists of 15 residues. The V gene end was trimmed by 3 bases and the J gene end by 7 bases; junction bases not matched to a gene: 9. Supplemented by reference TRBV5-6 and TRBJ2-7, the full variable domain reads DAGVTQSPTHLIKTRGQQVTLRCSPKSGHDTVSWYQQALGQGPQFIFQYYEEEERQRGNFPDRFSGHQFPNYSSELNVNALLLGDSALYLCASSWGLADLREQYFGPGTRLTVT.

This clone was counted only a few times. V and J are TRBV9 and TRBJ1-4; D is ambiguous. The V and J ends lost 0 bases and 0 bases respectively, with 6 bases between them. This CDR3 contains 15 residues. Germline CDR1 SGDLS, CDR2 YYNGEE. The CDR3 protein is CASSVDGTTNEKLFF. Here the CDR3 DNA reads TGTGCCAGCAGCGTAGACGGGACAACTAATGAAAAACTGTTTTTT.

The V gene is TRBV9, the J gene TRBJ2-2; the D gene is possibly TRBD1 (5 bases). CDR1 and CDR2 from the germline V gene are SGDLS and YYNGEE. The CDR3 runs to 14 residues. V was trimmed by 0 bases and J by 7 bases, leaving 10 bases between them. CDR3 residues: CASSVVTGSGELFF. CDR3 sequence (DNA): TGTGCCAGCAGCGTAGTTACAGGTAGCGGGGAGCTGTTTTTT.

The CDR3 DNA follows: TGTGCCAGCAGCTTTGGCGGGGCAAGCTCCTACGAGCAGTACTTC. This translates into CASSFGGASSYEQYF. The chain links TRBV7-6 to TRBJ2-5; tentatively, D is TRBD2 (6 bases). The J call may be wrong; the DNA end is better matched by TRBJ2-7. The germline V gene encodes CDR1 SGHVS and CDR2 FNYEAQ. The length of the CDR3 is 15 residues.

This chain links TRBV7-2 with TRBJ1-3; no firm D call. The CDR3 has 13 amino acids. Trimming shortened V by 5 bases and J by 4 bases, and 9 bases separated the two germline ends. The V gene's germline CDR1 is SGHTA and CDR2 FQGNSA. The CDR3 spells CASSPRGGNTIYF. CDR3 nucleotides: TGTGCCAGCAGCCCCCGGGGAGGAAACACCATATATTTT.

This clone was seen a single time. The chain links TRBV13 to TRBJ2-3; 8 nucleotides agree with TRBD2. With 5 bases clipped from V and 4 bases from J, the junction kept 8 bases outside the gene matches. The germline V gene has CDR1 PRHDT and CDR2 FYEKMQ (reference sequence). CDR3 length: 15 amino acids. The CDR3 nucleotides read TGTGCCAGCAGCGGAACGGGGGGGGCCCCAGATACGCAGTATTTT. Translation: CASSGTGGAPDTQYF.

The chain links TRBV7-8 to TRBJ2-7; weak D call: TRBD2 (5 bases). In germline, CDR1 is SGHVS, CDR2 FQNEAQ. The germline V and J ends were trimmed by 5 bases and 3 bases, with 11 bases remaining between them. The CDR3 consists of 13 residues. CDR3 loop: CASSPGNIYEQYF. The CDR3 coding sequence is TGTGCCAGCAGCCCGGGGAACATCTACGAGCAGTACTTC.

The CDR3: CASSQDSSGVGNTIYF. For the CDR3, the DNA is TGCGCCAGCAGCCAAGATAGCTCGGGGGTTGGAAACACCATATATTTT. This rearrangement joins TRBV4-3 to TRBJ1-3; D is possibly TRBD1 (5 bases). The CDR3 runs 16 residues. Trimming removed 0 bases from V and 3 bases from J, with 12 bases in between. Per germline, CDR1 LGHNA and CDR2 YSLEER.

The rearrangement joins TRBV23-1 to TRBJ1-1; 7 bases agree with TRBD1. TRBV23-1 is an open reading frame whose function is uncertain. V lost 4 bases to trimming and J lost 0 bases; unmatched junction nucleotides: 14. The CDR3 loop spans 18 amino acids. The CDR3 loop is CASSPLNGTVTLNTEAFF. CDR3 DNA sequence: TGCGCCAGCAGTCCATTGAACGGGACAGTCACGTTGAACACTGAAGCTTTCTTT.

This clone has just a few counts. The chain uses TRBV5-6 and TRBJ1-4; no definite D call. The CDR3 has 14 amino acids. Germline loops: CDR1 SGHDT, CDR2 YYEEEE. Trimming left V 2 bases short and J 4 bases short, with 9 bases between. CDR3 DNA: TGTGCCAGCAGCTTATGGTTCAGTAATGAAAAACTGTTTTTT. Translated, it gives CASSLWFSNEKLFF.